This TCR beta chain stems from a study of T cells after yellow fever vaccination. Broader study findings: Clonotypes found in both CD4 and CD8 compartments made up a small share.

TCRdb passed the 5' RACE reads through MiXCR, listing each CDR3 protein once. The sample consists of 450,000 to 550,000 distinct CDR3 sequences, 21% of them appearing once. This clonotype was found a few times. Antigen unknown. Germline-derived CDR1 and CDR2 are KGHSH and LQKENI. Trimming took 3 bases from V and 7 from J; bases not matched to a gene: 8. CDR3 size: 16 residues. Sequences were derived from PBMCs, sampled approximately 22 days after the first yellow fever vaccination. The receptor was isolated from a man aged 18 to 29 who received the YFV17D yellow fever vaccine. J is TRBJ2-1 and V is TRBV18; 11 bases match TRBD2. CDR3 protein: CASSPPSGGFSNEQFF. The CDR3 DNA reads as TGTGCCAGCTCACCTCCTAGCGGGGGGTTTTCTAATGAGCAGTTCTTC.